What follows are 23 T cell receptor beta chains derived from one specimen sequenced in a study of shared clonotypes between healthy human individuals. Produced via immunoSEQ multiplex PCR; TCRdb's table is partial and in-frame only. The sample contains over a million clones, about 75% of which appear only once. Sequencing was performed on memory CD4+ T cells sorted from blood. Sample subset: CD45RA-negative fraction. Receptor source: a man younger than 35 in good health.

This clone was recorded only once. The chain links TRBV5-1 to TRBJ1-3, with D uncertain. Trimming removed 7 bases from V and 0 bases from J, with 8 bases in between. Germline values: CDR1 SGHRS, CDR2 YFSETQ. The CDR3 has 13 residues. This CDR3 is CASGMSSGNTIYF. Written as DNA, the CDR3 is TGCGCCAGCGGGATGTCCTCTGGAAACACCATATATTTT.

Here the CDR3 reads CASSSGGGPGNEQFF. CDR3 bases: TGTGCCAGCAGCTCCGGGGGAGGGCCAGGCAATGAGCAGTTCTTC. This sequence joins TRBV11-3 and TRBJ2-1, with 7 bases aligning to TRBD2. V shed 4 bases and J 6 bases; nucleotides not matched to a gene: 9. The CDR3 totals 15 residues. CDR1 is SGHNT, CDR2 YENEEA, per germline.

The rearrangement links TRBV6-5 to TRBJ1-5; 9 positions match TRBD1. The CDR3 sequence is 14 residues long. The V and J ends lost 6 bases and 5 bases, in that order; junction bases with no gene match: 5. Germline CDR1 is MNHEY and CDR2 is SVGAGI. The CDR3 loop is CASRGGQGYQPQHF. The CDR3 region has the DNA TGTGCCAGCAGAGGCGGACAGGGGTATCAGCCCCAGCATTTT.

Written as DNA, the CDR3 is TGTGCCAGCAGTGAAGCGCCAGCGGGTGAGCAGTTCTTC. Protein product: CASSEAPAGEQFF. The genes are TRBV2 and TRBJ2-1; the D gene is possibly TRBD2 (6 bases). Germline V gene sequence: CDR1 SNHLY, CDR2 FYNNEI. V was clipped by 0 bases and J by 9 bases, with 9 bases between them. The CDR3 has 13 amino acids.

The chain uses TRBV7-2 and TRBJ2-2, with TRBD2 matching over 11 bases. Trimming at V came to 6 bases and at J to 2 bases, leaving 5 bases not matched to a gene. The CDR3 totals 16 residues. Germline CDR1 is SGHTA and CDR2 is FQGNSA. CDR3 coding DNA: TGTGCCAGCAGTCGTACTAGCGGGGGAAACACCGGGGAGCTGTTTTTT. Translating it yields CASSRTSGGNTGELFF.

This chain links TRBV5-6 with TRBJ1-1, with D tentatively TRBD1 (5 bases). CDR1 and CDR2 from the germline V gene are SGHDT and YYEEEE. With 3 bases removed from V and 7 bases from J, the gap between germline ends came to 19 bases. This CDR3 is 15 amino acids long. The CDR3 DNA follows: TGTGCCAGCAGCTCGGCCCCCGGGACCCCTTTTGAAGCTTTCTTT. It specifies CASSSAPGTPFEAFF. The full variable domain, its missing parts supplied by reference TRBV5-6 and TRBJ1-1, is DAGVTQSPTHLIKTRGQQVTLRCSPKSGHDTVSWYQQALGQGPQFIFQYYEEEERQRGNFPDRFSGHQFPNYSSELNVNALLLGDSALYLCASSSAPGTPFEAFFGQGTRLTVV.

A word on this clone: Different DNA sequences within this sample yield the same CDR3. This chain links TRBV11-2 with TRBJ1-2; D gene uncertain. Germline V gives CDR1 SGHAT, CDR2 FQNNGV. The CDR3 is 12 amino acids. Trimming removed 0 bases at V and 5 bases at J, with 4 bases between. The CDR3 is CASSLEGYGYTF. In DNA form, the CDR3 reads TGTGCCAGCAGCTTAGAGGGGTATGGCTACACCTTC.

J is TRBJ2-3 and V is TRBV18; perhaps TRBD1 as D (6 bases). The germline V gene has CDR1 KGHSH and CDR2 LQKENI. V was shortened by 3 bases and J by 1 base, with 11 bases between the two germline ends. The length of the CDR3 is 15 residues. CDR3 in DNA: TGTGCCAGCTCACCGAAGCCAGGGGGCACAGATACGCAGTATTTT. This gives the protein CASSPKPGGTDTQYF. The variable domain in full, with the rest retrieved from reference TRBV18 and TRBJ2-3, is NAGVMQNPRHLVRRRGQEARLRCSPMKGHSHVYWYRQLPEEGLKFMVYLQKENIIDESGMPKERFSAEFPKEGPSILRIQQVVRGDSAAYFCASSPKPGGTDTQYFGPGTRLTVL.

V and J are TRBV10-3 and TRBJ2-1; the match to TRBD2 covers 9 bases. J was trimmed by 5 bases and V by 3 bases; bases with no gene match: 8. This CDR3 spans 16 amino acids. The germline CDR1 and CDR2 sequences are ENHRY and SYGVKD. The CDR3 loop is CAISDGRLAGHNEQFF. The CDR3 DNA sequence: TGTGCCATCAGTGACGGACGTCTAGCGGGACACAATGAGCAGTTCTTC.

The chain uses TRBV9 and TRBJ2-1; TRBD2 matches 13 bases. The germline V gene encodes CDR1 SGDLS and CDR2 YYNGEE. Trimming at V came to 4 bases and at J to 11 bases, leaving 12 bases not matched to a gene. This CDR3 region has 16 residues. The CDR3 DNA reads TGTGCCAGCAGCCCTTACGGAGGACTAGCGGGAGAGAAGCAGTTCTTC. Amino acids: CASSPYGGLAGEKQFF.

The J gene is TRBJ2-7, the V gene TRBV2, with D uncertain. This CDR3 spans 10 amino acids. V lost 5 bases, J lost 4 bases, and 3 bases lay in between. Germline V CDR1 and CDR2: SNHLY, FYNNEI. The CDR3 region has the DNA TGTGCCAGCAGTTTTTACGAGCAGTACTTC. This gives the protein CASSFYEQYF. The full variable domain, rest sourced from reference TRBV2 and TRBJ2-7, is EPEVTQTPSHQVTQMGQEVILRCVPISNHLYFYWYRQILGQKVEFLVSFYNNEISEKSEIFDDQFSVERPDGSNFTLKIRSTKLEDSAMYFCASSFYEQYFGPGTRLTVT.

CDR3 in amino acids: CASSPQGSSYNEQFF. DNA for the CDR3: TGCGCCAGCAGCCCACAGGGTAGCTCCTACAATGAGCAGTTCTTC. This chain uses TRBV4-1 with TRBJ2-1, with D maybe TRBD1 (6 bases). V lost 4 bases to trimming and J lost 0 bases, with 10 bases between them. The CDR3 has 15 amino acids. CDR1 and CDR2 from the germline V gene are MGHRA and YSYEKL.

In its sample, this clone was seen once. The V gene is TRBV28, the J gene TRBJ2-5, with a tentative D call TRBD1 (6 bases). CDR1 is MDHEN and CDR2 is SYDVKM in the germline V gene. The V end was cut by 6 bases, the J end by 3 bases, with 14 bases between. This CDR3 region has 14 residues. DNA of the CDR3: TGTGCCAGCAGGGCCTCGGGACACGAAGAGACCCAGTACTTC. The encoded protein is CASRASGHEETQYF.

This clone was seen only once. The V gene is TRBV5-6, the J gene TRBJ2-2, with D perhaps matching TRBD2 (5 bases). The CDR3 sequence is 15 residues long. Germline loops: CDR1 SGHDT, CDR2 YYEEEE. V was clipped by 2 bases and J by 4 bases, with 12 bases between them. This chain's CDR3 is CASSFPRGITGELFF. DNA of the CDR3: TGTGCCAGCAGCTTCCCCCGGGGTATCACCGGGGAGCTGTTTTTT.

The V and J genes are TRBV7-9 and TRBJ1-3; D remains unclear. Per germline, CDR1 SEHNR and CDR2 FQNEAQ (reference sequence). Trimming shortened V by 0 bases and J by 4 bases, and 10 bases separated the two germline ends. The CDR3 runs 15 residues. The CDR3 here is CASSLATPRGNTIYF. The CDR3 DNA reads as TGTGCCAGCAGCTTAGCGACCCCCAGGGGAAACACCATATATTTT.

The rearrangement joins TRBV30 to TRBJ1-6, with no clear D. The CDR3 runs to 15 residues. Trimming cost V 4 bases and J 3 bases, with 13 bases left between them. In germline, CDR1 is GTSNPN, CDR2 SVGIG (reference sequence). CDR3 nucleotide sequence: TGTGCCTGGAATAAAGACACGGTCTATAATTCACCCCTCCACTTT. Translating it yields CAWNKDTVYNSPLHF.

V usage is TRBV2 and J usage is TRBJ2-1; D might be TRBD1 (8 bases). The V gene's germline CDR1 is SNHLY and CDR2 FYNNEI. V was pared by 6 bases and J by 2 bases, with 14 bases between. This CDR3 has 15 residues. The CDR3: CASRKQGGAYNEQFF. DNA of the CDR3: TGTGCCAGCAGAAAACAGGGGGGGGCCTACAATGAGCAGTTCTTC.

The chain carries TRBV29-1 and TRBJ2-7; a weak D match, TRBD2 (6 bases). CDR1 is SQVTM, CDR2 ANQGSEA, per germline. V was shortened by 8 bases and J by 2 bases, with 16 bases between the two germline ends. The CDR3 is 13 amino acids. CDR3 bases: TGCAGCACTACTGGGGCGGGGCCCTACGAGCAGTACTTC. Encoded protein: CSTTGAGPYEQYF.

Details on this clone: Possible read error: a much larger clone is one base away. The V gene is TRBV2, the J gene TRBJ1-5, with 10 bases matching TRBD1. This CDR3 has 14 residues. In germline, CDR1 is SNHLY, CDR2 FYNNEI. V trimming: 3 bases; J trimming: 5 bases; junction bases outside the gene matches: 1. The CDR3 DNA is TGTGCCAGCAGTGAGGGACAGGGGTATCAGCCCCAGCATTTT. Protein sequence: CASSEGQGYQPQHF.

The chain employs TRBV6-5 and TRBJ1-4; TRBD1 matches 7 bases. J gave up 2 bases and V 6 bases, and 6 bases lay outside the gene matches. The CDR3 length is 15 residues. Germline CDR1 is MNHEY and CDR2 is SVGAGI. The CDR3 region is CASRPLGQTNEKLFF. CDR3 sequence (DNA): TGTGCCAGCAGGCCTTTGGGACAGACTAATGAAAAACTGTTTTTT.

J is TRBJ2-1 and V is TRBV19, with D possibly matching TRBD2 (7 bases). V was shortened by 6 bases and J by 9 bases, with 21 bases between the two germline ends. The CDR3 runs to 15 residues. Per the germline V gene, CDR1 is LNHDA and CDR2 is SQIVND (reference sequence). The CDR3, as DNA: TGTGCCAGTAGCTACGGGGGGCAGGGCGGAGGTGAGCAGTTCTTC. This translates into CASSYGGQGGGEQFF. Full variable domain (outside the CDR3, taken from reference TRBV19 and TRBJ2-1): DGGITQSPKYLFRKEGQNVTLSCEQNLNHDAMYWYRQDPGQGLRLIYYSQIVNDFQKGDIAEGYSVSREKKESFPLTVTSAQKNPTAFYLCASSYGGQGGGEQFFGPGTRLTVL.

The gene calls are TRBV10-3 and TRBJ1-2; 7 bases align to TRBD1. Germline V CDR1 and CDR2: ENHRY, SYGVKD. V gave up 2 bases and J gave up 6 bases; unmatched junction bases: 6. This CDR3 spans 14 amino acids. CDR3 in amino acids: CAISEPDRVNGYTF. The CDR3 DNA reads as TGTGCCATCAGTGAGCCCGACAGGGTGAATGGCTACACCTTC.

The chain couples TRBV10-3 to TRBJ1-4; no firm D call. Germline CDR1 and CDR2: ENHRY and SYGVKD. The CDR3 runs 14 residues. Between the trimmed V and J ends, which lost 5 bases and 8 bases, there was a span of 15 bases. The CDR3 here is CAISSDGGGEKLFF. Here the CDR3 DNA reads TGTGCCATCAGTTCGGACGGCGGAGGGGAAAAACTGTTTTTT.